The 19 T cell receptor beta chains listed next were all sequenced from one sample in a study of shared clonotypes between healthy human individuals. Only CD45RO-negative cells positively selected for CCR7 counted as naive CD8 cells, so terminally differentiated effector memory CD45RA+ cells were excluded. Profiling relied on immunoSEQ multiplex PCR, and the TCRdb table lists in-frame clones only, not all of them. The repertoire holds around 2,000,000 clones, with 85% to 95% as singletons. The material sequenced was naive CD8+ T cells from PBMCs. These receptors were collected from a young man in good health. Some clones in this sample may be carry-over from other donors' samples.

The V and J genes are TRBV6-5 and TRBJ1-2, with D hard to call. There are 14 residues in the CDR3. V was pared by 2 bases and J by 8 bases, with 15 bases between. Germline CDR1 MNHEY, CDR2 SVGAGI. The CDR3 DNA follows: TGTGCCAGCAGTTACCGTGGGGTTTATACCGGCTACACCTTC. The encoded protein is CASSYRGVYTGYTF.

The V gene is TRBV11-2, the J gene TRBJ2-7; perhaps D is TRBD1 or TRBD2 (5 bases each). V was shortened by 7 bases and J by 2 bases, with 18 bases between the two germline ends. This CDR3 has 15 residues. Germline V CDR1 and CDR2: SGHAT, FQNNGV. CDR3 DNA: TGTGCCAGCAAGGGCCGGACCGGGGCAACCTACGAGCAGTACTTC. It translates to CASKGRTGATYEQYF.

V gene TRBV5-1 combines with J gene TRBJ2-7; D might be TRBD1 (6 bases). From germline, CDR1 is SGHRS and CDR2 YFSETQ. CDR3 length: 13 amino acids. The ends were cut back, 4 bases at V and 7 bases at J, with 15 bases in the middle. The CDR3 region has the DNA TGCGCCAGCAGCGGCAACAGGGTGTGGGAGCAGTACTTC. Encoded protein: CASSGNRVWEQYF.

The rearrangement joins TRBV9 to TRBJ1-1, with D unclear. There are 16 residues in the CDR3. Per the germline V gene, CDR1 is SGDLS and CDR2 is YYNGEE. V was clipped by 0 bases and J by 3 bases, with 15 bases between them. CDR3 nucleotides: TGTGCCAGCAGCGTAGATTCCAGCGGGGTTTACACTGAAGCTTTCTTT. This codes for CASSVDSSGVYTEAFF.

Regarding this clone: This clone may be a read error of a much larger clone one base away. Other DNA sequences of this sample code for an identical CDR3. The chain uses TRBV5-4 and TRBJ2-7; no clear D. This CDR3 region has 11 residues. CDR1 is SGHNT and CDR2 is YYREEE in the germline V gene (reference sequence). V lost 2 bases, J lost 1 base, and 1 base lay in between. This CDR3 reads CASSFSYEQYF. The CDR3 nucleotides are TGTGCCAGCAGCTTTTCCTACGAGCAGTACTTC.

The chain links TRBV27 to TRBJ2-3; 12 nucleotides agree with TRBD2. With V trimmed by 8 bases and J by 1 base, 10 bases remained unmatched. This CDR3 spans 17 amino acids. Germline V gene sequence: CDR1 MNHEY, CDR2 SMNVEV (reference sequence). The CDR3 region is CASSLARLAGGTDTQYF. The CDR3 nucleotides read TGTGCCAGCTCCTTGGCCCGACTAGCGGGGGGCACAGATACGCAGTATTTT.

The chain is built from TRBV27 and TRBJ1-1, with a possible D match to TRBD1 (6 bases). Per the germline V gene, CDR1 is MNHEY and CDR2 is SMNVEV (reference sequence). This CDR3 region has 15 residues. With 5 bases removed from V and 6 bases from J, the gap between germline ends came to 19 bases. CDR3 sequence: CASSHLQGILPEAFF. In nucleotides, the CDR3 is TGTGCCAGCAGTCATCTACAGGGAATCCTACCTGAAGCTTTCTTT.

This clone was detected only once. V and J are TRBV7-8 and TRBJ1-2; D is possibly TRBD1 (5 bases). Germline CDR1 and CDR2: SGHVS and FQNEAQ. The V end was cut by 0 bases, the J end by 4 bases, with 15 bases between. This CDR3 has 16 residues. CDR3 sequence reads: CASSLAVRGEGYGYTF. The CDR3 DNA sequence: TGTGCCAGCAGCTTAGCGGTGCGGGGGGAGGGCTATGGCTACACCTTC.

The chain uses TRBV4-3 and TRBJ2-7; 8 positions agree with TRBD1. Trimming cost V 4 bases and J 0 bases; bases outside gene matches: 8. Germline V CDR1 and CDR2: LGHNA, YSLEER. The CDR3 loop spans 16 amino acids. CDR3 sequence reads: CASSPKGQVSSYEQYF. In DNA, the CDR3 is TGCGCCAGCAGCCCCAAGGGACAGGTTAGCTCCTACGAGCAGTACTTC.

The chain carries TRBV5-4 and TRBJ2-2; D possibly corresponds to TRBD1 (6 bases). Trimming took off 4 bases at V and 2 bases at J, with 18 bases between the two ends. The CDR3 totals 17 residues. Per the germline V gene, CDR1 is SGHNT and CDR2 is YYREEE (reference sequence). The DNA for the CDR3 is TGTGCCAGCAGCCCAGGGGATCGGCCGATTAACACCGGGGAGCTGTTTTTT. It is translated as CASSPGDRPINTGELFF.

The V call is TRBV4-2, the J call TRBJ2-5, with 8 bases lining up with TRBD2. The V gene's germline CDR1 is LGHNA and CDR2 YNFKEQ. The CDR3 spans 17 residues. V trimming: 1 base; J trimming: 1 base; junction bases outside the gene matches: 8. CDR3 nucleotide sequence: TGTGCCAGCAGCCAAGCGGCTCTAGCGGGTTTCCAAGAGACCCAGTACTTC. It codes for CASSQAALAGFQETQYF.

V and J are TRBV28 and TRBJ2-3; tentatively, D is TRBD2 (6 bases). Trimming shortened V by 2 bases and J by 2 bases, and 11 bases separated the two germline ends. CDR1 and CDR2 (germline): MDHEN, SYDVKM. This CDR3 comprises 15 residues. The CDR3 DNA reads TGTGCCAGCAGTTTAGGGGCGGGGCCCACAGATACGCAGTATTTT. Protein sequence: CASSLGAGPTDTQYF.

The rearrangement joins TRBV14 to TRBJ2-2; D unclear. CDR1 and CDR2 (germline): SGHDN, FVKESK. Trimming cost V 1 base and J 7 bases, with 7 bases left between them. The CDR3 consists of 13 residues. The CDR3 DNA reads as TGTGCCAGCAGCCAAGGGTTCGGCGGGGAGCTGTTTTTT. Protein sequence: CASSQGFGGELFF.

The J gene is TRBJ2-5, the V gene TRBV7-9; D perhaps matches TRBD2 (6 bases). V gave up 10 bases and J gave up 2 bases, with 17 bases separating them. The CDR3 contains 14 residues. The germline V gene encodes CDR1 SEHNR and CDR2 FQNEAQ (reference sequence). For the CDR3, the DNA is TGTGCCACTACGGTGGGACTGGAACAAGAGACCCAGTACTTC. It encodes CATTVGLEQETQYF.

Details on this clone: Other DNA variants within this sample encode the same CDR3. The V and J genes are TRBV27 and TRBJ1-5; 8 nucleotides agree with TRBD1. Germline V gene lookup returns CDR1 MNHEY and CDR2 SMNVEV (reference sequence). The CDR3 has 14 amino acids. Trimming removed 2 bases from V and 7 bases from J; junction bases left unmatched: 4. CDR3 in amino acids: CASSLMAGGQPQHF. For the CDR3, the DNA is TGTGCCAGCAGTTTAATGGCAGGGGGCCAGCCCCAGCATTTT.

The chain recombines TRBV4-1 with TRBJ2-7, with 12 bases that match TRBD2. V dropped 1 base and J dropped 0; count of bases not matched to a gene: 10. The V gene's germline CDR1 is MGHRA and CDR2 YSYEKL. This CDR3 is built from 19 residues. The CDR3 is CASSQVLTSGGISSYEQYF. CDR3 coding DNA: TGCGCCAGCAGCCAAGTTCTTACTAGCGGGGGGATTAGCTCCTACGAGCAGTACTTC.

The CDR3 DNA reads TGTGCCAGCAGCCCCGTGGGGACTAGCGGGAGTAGGAATGAGCAGTTCTTC. Translation gives CASSPVGTSGSRNEQFF. The chain combines TRBV13 with TRBJ2-1; 14 bases are a match to TRBD2. This CDR3 spans 17 amino acids. Per the germline V gene, CDR1 is PRHDT and CDR2 is FYEKMQ (reference sequence). The trim removed 5 bases at V and 7 bases at J, leaving 10 bases unmatched.

The chain is built from TRBV11-3 and TRBJ2-3, with a weak D call TRBD2 (6 bases). Germline CDR1 is SGHNT and CDR2 is YENEEA. The V and J ends lost 1 base and 3 bases respectively, with 17 bases between them. CDR3 size: 17 residues. The CDR3: CASSLAMGLDVTDTQYF. As DNA, the CDR3 is TGTGCCAGCAGCTTAGCGATGGGACTGGACGTAACAGATACGCAGTATTTT.

V is TRBV7-9 and J is TRBJ2-1; 10 nucleotides match TRBD2. The germline gives CDR1 SEHNR, CDR2 FQNEAQ (reference sequence). The CDR3 is 17 amino acids. After removal of 6 bases from V and 9 bases from J, the junction contained 17 bases not matched to a gene. The DNA of the CDR3 is TGTGCCAGCAGTTCCGCGAGGGTTAGCGGGAGGTTGGCTGAGCAGTTCTTC. This encodes CASSSARVSGRLAEQFF.